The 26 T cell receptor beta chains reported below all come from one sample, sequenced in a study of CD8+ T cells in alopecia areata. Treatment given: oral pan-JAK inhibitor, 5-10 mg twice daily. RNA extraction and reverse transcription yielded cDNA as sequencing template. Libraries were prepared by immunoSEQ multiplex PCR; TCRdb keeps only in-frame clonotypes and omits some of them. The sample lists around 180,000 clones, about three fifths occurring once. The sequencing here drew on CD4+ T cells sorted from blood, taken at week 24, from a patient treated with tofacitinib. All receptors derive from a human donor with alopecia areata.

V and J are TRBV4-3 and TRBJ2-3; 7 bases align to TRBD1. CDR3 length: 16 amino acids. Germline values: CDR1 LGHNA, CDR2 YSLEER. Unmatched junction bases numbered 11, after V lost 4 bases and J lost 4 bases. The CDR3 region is CASSPRQGRTSDTQYF. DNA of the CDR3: TGCGCCAGCAGCCCCCGACAGGGTCGAACATCAGATACGCAGTATTTT.

The CDR3 loop is CASSGGPQKLYGYTF. The CDR3 DNA follows: TGTGCCAGCAGCGGAGGACCGCAGAAGCTATATGGCTACACCTTC. The V and J genes are TRBV7-2 and TRBJ1-2; no definite D call. The CDR3 contains 15 residues. Deletions cut 5 bases from V and 5 bases from J, with 18 bases between. Germline-derived CDR1 and CDR2 are SGHTA and FQGNSA.

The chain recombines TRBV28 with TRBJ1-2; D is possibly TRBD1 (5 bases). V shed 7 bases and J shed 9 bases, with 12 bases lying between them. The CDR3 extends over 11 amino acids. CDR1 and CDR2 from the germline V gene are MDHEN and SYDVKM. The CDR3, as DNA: TGTGCCAGCATCCAGGGAAGTCGCTACACCTTC. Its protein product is CASIQGSRYTF.

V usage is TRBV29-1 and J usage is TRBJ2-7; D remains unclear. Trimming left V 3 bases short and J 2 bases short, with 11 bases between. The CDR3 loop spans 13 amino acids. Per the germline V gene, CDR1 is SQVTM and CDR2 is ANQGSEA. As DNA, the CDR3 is TGCAGCGTTGAGGTCCTTTCCCCCTACGAGCAGTACTTC. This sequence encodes CSVEVLSPYEQYF.

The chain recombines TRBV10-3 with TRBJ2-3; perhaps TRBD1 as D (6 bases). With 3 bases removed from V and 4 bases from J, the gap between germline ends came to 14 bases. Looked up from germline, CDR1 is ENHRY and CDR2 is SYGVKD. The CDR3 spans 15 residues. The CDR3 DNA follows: TGTGCCATCAGTGACACAGGGAGATGGGCAGATACGCAGTATTTT. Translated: CAISDTGRWADTQYF.

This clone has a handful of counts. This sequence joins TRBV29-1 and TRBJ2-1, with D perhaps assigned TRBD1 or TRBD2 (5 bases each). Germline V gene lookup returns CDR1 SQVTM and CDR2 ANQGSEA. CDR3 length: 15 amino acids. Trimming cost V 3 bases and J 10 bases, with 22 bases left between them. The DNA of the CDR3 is TGCAGCGTTGACCCGGGACCGCCCCGGCGGTGGGAGCAGTTCTTC. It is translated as CSVDPGPPRRWEQFF.

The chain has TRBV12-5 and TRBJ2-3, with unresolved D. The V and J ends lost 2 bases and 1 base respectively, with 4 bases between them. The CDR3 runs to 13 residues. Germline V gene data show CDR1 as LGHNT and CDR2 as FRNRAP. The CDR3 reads CASGLSGTDTQYF. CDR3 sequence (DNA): TGTGCTAGTGGTTTGTCCGGCACAGATACGCAGTATTTT. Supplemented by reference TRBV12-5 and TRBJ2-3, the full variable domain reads DARVTQTPRHKVTEMGQEVTMRCQPILGHNTVFWYRQTMMQGLELLAYFRNRAPLDDSGMPKDRFSAEMPDATLATLKIQPSEPRDSAVYFCASGLSGTDTQYFGPGTRLTVL.

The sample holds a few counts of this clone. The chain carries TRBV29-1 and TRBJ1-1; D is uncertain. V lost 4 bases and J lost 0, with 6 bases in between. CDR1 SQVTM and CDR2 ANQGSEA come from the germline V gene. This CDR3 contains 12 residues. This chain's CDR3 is CSVAPMNTEAFF. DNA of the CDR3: TGCAGCGTTGCCCCCATGAACACTGAAGCTTTCTTT.

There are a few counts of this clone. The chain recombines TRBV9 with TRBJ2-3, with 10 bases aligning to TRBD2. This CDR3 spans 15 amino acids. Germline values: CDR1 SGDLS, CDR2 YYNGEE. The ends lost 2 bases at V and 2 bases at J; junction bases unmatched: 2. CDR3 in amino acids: CASSVGLAVTDTQYF. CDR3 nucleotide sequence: TGTGCCAGCAGCGTCGGACTAGCGGTCACAGATACGCAGTATTTT.

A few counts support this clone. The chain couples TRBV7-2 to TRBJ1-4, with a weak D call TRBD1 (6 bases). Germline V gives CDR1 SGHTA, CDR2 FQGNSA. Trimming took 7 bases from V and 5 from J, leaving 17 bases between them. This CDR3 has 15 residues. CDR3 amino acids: CASKLGGRPNEKLFF. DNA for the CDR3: TGTGCCAGCAAACTAGGGGGACGGCCGAATGAAAAACTGTTTTTT.

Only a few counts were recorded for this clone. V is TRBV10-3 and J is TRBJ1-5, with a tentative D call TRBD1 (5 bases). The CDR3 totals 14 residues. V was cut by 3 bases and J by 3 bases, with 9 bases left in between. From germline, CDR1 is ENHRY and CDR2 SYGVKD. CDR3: CAISDTGFNQPQHF. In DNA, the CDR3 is TGTGCCATCAGTGACACAGGTTTCAATCAGCCCCAGCATTTT.

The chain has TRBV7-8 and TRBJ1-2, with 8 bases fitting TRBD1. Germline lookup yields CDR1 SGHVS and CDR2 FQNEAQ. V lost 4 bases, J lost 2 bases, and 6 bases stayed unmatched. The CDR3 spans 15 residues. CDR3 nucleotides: TGTGCCAGCAGCTATGACGGACAGGGAAACTATGGCTACACCTTC. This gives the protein CASSYDGQGNYGYTF.

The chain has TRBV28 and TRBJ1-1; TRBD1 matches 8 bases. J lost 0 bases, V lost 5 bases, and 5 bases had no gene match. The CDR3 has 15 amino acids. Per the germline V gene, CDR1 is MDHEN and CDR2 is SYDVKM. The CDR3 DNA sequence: TGTGCCAGCAGTCTAAGGACAGGGCTGAACACTGAAGCTTTCTTT. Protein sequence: CASSLRTGLNTEAFF.

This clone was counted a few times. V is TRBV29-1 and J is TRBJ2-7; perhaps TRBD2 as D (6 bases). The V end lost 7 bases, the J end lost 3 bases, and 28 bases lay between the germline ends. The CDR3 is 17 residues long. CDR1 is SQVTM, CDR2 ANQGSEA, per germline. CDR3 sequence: CSDRTRDFTNLFYEQYF. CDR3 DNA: TGCAGCGACCGAACCCGGGACTTCACAAACCTCTTCTACGAGCAGTACTTC.

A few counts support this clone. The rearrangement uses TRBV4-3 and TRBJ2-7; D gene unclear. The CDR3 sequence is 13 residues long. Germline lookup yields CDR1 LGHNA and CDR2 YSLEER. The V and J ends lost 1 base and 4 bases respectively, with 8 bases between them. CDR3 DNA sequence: TGCGCCAGCAGCCAAGTCCCGGGTTACGAGCAGTACTTC. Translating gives CASSQVPGYEQYF.

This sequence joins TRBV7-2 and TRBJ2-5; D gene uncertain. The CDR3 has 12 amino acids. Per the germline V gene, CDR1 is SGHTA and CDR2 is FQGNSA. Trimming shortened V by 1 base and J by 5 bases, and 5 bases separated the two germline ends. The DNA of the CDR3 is TGTGCCAGCAGCTTAGGAGCGGAGACCCAGTACTTC. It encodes CASSLGAETQYF.

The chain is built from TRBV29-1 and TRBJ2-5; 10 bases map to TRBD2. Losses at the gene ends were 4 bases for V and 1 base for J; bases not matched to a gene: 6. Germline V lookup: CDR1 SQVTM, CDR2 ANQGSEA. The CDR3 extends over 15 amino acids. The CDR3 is CSVAVAGGSQETQYF. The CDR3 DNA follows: TGCAGCGTTGCAGTAGCGGGGGGCTCCCAAGAGACCCAGTACTTC.

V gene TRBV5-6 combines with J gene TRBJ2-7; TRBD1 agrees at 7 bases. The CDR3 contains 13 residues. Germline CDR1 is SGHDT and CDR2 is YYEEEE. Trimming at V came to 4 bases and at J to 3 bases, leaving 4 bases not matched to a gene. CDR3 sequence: CASSLTGYYEQYF. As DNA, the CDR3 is TGTGCCAGCAGCCTGACAGGGTACTACGAGCAGTACTTC. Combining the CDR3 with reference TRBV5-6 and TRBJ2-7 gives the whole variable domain DAGVTQSPTHLIKTRGQQVTLRCSPKSGHDTVSWYQQALGQGPQFIFQYYEEEERQRGNFPDRFSGHQFPNYSSELNVNALLLGDSALYLCASSLTGYYEQYFGPGTRLTVT.

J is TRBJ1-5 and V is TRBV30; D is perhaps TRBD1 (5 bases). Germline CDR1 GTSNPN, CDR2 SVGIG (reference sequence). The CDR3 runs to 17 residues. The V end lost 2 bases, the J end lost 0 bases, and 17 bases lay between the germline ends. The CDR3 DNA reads TGTGCCTGGAGTAGCACTGACAGCTTCGTTAGCAATCAGCCCCAGCATTTT. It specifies CAWSSTDSFVSNQPQHF.

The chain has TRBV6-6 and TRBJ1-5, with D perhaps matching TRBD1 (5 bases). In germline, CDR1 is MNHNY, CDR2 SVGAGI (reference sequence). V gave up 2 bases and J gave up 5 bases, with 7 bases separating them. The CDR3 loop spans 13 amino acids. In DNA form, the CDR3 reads TGTGCCAGCAGTTACATCAGGGATCAGCCCCAGCATTTT. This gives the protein CASSYIRDQPQHF.

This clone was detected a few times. The CDR3 nucleotides are TGCAGCGTTGAAGACAGATCTAACTATGGCTACACCTTC. It yields the protein CSVEDRSNYGYTF. The V call is TRBV29-1, the J call TRBJ1-2, with D unresolved. Germline V gives CDR1 SQVTM, CDR2 ANQGSEA. The V end lost 0 bases, the J end lost 0 bases, and 5 bases lay between the germline ends. CDR3 length: 13 amino acids.

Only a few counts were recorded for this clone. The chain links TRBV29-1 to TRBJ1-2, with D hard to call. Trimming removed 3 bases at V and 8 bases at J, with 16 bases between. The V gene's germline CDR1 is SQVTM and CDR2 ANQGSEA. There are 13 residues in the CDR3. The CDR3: CSVDIGSETGYTF. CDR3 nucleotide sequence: TGCAGCGTTGACATTGGGTCCGAGACGGGCTACACCTTC.

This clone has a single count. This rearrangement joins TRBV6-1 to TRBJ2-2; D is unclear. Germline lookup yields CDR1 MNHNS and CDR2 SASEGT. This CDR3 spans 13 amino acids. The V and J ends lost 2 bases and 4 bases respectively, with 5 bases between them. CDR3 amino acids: CASSEIPTGELFF. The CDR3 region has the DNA TGTGCCAGCAGTGAAATCCCCACCGGGGAGCTGTTTTTT.

CDR3 sequence: CASSSPGGQAKEQFF. The CDR3 DNA reads as TGTGCCAGCAGCTCCCCGGGTGGGCAAGCTAAGGAGCAGTTCTTC. J is TRBJ2-1 and V is TRBV7-9, with D unclear. In germline, CDR1 is SEHNR, CDR2 FQNEAQ (reference sequence). This CDR3 has 15 amino acids. The V and J ends lost 4 bases and 10 bases respectively, with 20 bases between them. The whole variable domain, remainder taken from reference TRBV7-9 and TRBJ2-1, is DTGVSQNPRHKITKRGQNVTFRCDPISEHNRLYWYRQTLGQGPEFLTYFQNEAQLEKSRLLSDRFSAERPKGSFSTLEIQRTEQGDSAMYLCASSSPGGQAKEQFFGPGTRLTVL.

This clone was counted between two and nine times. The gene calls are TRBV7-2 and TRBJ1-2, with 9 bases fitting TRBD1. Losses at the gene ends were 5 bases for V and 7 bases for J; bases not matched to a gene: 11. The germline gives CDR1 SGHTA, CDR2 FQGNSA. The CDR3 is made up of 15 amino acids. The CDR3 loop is CASSPRGGQGGGYTF. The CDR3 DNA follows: TGTGCCAGCAGCCCTAGGGGGGGACAGGGTGGTGGCTACACCTTC.

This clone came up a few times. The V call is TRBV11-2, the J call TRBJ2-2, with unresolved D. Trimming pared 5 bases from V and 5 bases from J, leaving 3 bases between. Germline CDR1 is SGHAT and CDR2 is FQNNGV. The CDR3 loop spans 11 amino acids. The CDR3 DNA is TGTGCCAGCAGCATTACCGGGGAGCTGTTTTTT. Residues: CASSITGELFF. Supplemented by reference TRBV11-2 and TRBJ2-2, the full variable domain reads EAGVAQSPRYKIIEKRQSVAFWCNPISGHATLYWYQQILGQGPKLLIQFQNNGVVDDSQLPKDRFSAERLKGVDSTLKIQPAKLEDSAVYLCASSITGELFFGEGSRLTVL.